The next 30 T cell receptor beta chains were all read from a single sample in a study of blood T cell repertoires in COVID-19 (dated by TCRdb to about 2020). Library method: the immunoSEQ multiplex PCR assay. TCRdb's version of the immuneACCESS table is confined to in-frame rearrangements and falls short of the full clone set. An unresolved V gene accounts for under half of the shortfall where checked; the remainder is of unknown origin. The sample includes fewer than 200,000 clones, with about nine tenths observed a single time. The ten largest clones represent 9% of the sample. Sequencing was performed on PBMCs or T cells enriched from blood (not recorded which). Every receptor here comes from a woman between 18 and 29 years old who had recovered from COVID-19.

The chain employs TRBV27 and TRBJ2-1; D is ambiguous. CDR1 MNHEY and CDR2 SMNVEV come from the germline V gene (reference sequence). The CDR3 runs to 16 residues. Trimming took off 2 bases at V and 4 bases at J, with 15 bases between the two ends. The CDR3 is CASSLEAPFTYNEQFF. The CDR3 DNA follows: TGTGCCAGCAGTTTAGAAGCCCCCTTCACGTACAATGAGCAGTTCTTC.

This clone was detected only once. This sequence joins TRBV9 and TRBJ2-3, with 16 bases fitting TRBD2. CDR1 is SGDLS, CDR2 YYNGEE, per germline. The length of the CDR3 is 18 residues. Trimming cost V 4 bases and J 0 bases; bases outside gene matches: 5. CDR3: CASSSGLAGGPSTDTQYF. The CDR3 DNA is TGTGCCAGCAGCTCGGGACTAGCGGGAGGGCCAAGCACAGATACGCAGTATTTT.

The chain links TRBV6-5 to TRBJ1-4; D remains ambiguous. The CDR3 is 14 residues long. Deletions cut 6 bases from V and 0 bases from J, with 8 bases between. Germline V CDR1 and CDR2: MNHEY, SVGAGI. CDR3 sequence reads: CASSPYATNEKLFF. DNA of the CDR3: TGTGCCAGCAGCCCGTATGCAACTAATGAAAAACTGTTTTTT.

V and J are TRBV2 and TRBJ2-2; TRBD1 might be the D (6 bases). The germline V gene has CDR1 SNHLY and CDR2 FYNNEI. V was clipped by 5 bases and J by 5 bases, with 15 bases between them. There are 15 residues in the CDR3. CDR3 residues: CASSQQGLSTGELFF. CDR3 sequence (DNA): TGTGCCAGCAGTCAACAGGGTCTTTCAACCGGGGAGCTGTTTTTT.

This chain uses TRBV27 with TRBJ2-2; 14 bases fit TRBD2. The junction had 8 bases not matched to a gene; V was cut back by 5 bases and J by 6 bases. The length of the CDR3 is 17 residues. The germline gives CDR1 MNHEY, CDR2 SMNVEV (reference sequence). The DNA of the CDR3 is TGTGCCAGCAGTATAGGACTAGCGGGGGGTCGCGCCGGGGAGCTGTTTTTT. Residues: CASSIGLAGGRAGELFF.

Turning to this clone: A read error may account for a junction end that differs from germline. This chain links TRBV7-7 with TRBJ1-2, with TRBD1 as a possible D gene (6 bases). This CDR3 region has 16 residues. CDR1 and CDR2 from the germline V gene are SSHAT and FNYEAQ (reference sequence). CDR3 protein: CASSLGSRDTRYGYTF. The CDR3 DNA reads TGTGCTAGCAGCTTGGGCTCGAGGGACACGAGATATGGCTACACCTTC.

The V and J genes are TRBV24-1 and TRBJ2-3; the match to TRBD2 covers 11 bases. The CDR3 covers 16 residues. After removal of 4 bases from V and 4 bases from J, the junction contained 6 bases not matched to a gene. Germline CDR1 is KGHDR and CDR2 is SFDVKD. In DNA form, the CDR3 reads TGTGCCACCAGTGACCGAACTAGCGGGAGCTCAGATACGCAGTATTTT. This gives the protein CATSDRTSGSSDTQYF.

This clone was counted once. This rearrangement joins TRBV7-9 to TRBJ2-7; the match to TRBD1 covers 7 bases. After removal of 5 bases from V and 6 bases from J, the junction contained 10 bases not matched to a gene. CDR1 SEHNR and CDR2 FQNEAQ come from the germline V gene (reference sequence). This CDR3 contains 14 residues. The CDR3 nucleotides read TGTGCCAGCAGCCACGACAGGGCCAGAGGCGAGCAGTACTTC. It yields the protein CASSHDRARGEQYF.

This chain connects TRBV7-6 to TRBJ2-1; TRBD1 matches 10 bases. The germline V gene encodes CDR1 SGHVS and CDR2 FNYEAQ. The V and J ends lost 4 bases and 9 bases, in that order; junction bases with no gene match: 9. The CDR3 has 15 residues. The CDR3 loop is CASSSVGTGVTEQFF. In DNA form, the CDR3 reads TGTGCCAGCAGCTCCGTCGGGACAGGGGTGACTGAGCAGTTCTTC.

The chain is built from TRBV21-1 and TRBJ2-7; the table's D call of TRBD1 was not tested on the DNA. TRBV21-1 is marked as a pseudogene. The CDR3 covers 20 residues. The CDR3 DNA reads TGTGCCAGCAGCAAAGTGGTCGATCGTGACAGGTCGTCGAGTAAGTACGAGCAGTACTTC. Its protein product is CASSKVVDRDRSSSKYEQYF.

The chain employs TRBV18 and TRBJ2-3, with TRBD1 identical over 10 bases. With V trimmed by 3 bases and J by 4 bases, 19 bases remained unmatched. Germline CDR1 is KGHSH and CDR2 is LQKENI. The CDR3 totals 20 residues. CDR3 residues: CASSPGQGIPAGVPSDTQYF. CDR3 coding DNA: TGTGCCAGCTCACCGGGACAGGGGATTCCAGCGGGGGTCCCATCAGATACGCAGTATTTT.

This clone occurred a few times. The chain uses TRBV18 and TRBJ2-5, with 10 positions matching TRBD1. The CDR3 covers 16 residues. Trimming removed 3 bases from V and 4 bases from J; junction bases left unmatched: 8. Germline loops: CDR1 KGHSH, CDR2 LQKENI. As DNA, the CDR3 is TGTGCCAGCTCACCCGTGGAGGACAGGGGGTCAGAGACCCAGTACTTC. Translation gives CASSPVEDRGSETQYF. Combining the CDR3 with reference TRBV18 and TRBJ2-5 gives the whole variable domain NAGVMQNPRHLVRRRGQEARLRCSPMKGHSHVYWYRQLPEEGLKFMVYLQKENIIDESGMPKERFSAEFPKEGPSILRIQQVVRGDSAAYFCASSPVEDRGSETQYFGPGTRLLVL.

The rearrangement uses TRBV10-2 and TRBJ1-4; tentatively, D is TRBD1 (5 bases). This CDR3 has 15 residues. Trimming shortened V by 3 bases and J by 2 bases, and 10 bases separated the two germline ends. The V gene's germline CDR1 is WSHSY and CDR2 SAAADI. CDR3 residues: CASSDGGGTNEKLFF. The CDR3 DNA follows: TGCGCCAGCAGTGACGGCGGGGGTACTAATGAAAAACTGTTTTTT.

The chain is built from TRBV24-1 and TRBJ2-1, with D perhaps matching TRBD1 (5 bases). Germline V gives CDR1 KGHDR, CDR2 SFDVKD. The CDR3 runs 15 residues. V was clipped by 7 bases and J by 4 bases, with 16 bases between them. As DNA, the CDR3 is TGTGCCACCAGGCAGGGTGGCGGAAATTACAATGAGCAGTTCTTC. Protein: CATRQGGGNYNEQFF.

This chain links TRBV7-8 with TRBJ2-1; 8 bases agree with TRBD2. CDR1 and CDR2 (germline): SGHVS, FQNEAQ. V gave up 2 bases and J gave up 10 bases; unmatched junction bases: 10. The CDR3 has 15 residues. CDR3 loop: CASSLIRGGPLEQFF. For the CDR3, the DNA is TGTGCCAGCAGCTTAATACGGGGGGGCCCGCTAGAGCAGTTCTTC.

The chain is built from TRBV28 and TRBJ2-1; a possible D gene is TRBD1 (6 bases). Germline lookup yields CDR1 MDHEN and CDR2 SYDVKM. Trimming removed 7 bases from V and 9 bases from J, with 19 bases in between. The CDR3 runs 14 residues. CDR3 region: CASNWKQGKVEQFF. The CDR3 DNA reads TGTGCCAGCAATTGGAAACAGGGAAAGGTTGAGCAGTTCTTC. Based on the CDR3 plus reference TRBV28 and TRBJ2-1, the full variable domain is DVKVTQSSRYLVKRTGEKVFLECVQDMDHENMFWYRQDPGLGLRLIYFSYDVKMKEKGDIPEGYSVSREKKERFSLILESASTNQTSMYLCASNWKQGKVEQFFGPGTRLTVL.

In nucleotides, the CDR3 is TGTGCCAGCAGCCCAACCTCGACAGGGTTTGGCACTGAAGCTTTCTTT. Protein product: CASSPTSTGFGTEAFF. The chain uses TRBV16 and TRBJ1-1, with 7 bases identical to TRBD1. The CDR3 sequence is 16 residues long. CDR1 and CDR2 (germline): KGHSY, FQNENV. V lost 4 bases, J lost 4 bases, and 12 bases stayed unmatched. The full variable domain, its missing parts supplied by reference TRBV16 and TRBJ1-1, is GEEVAQTPKHLVRGEGQKAKLYCAPIKGHSYVFWYQQVLKNEFKFLISFQNENVFDETGMPKERFSAKCLPNSPCSLEIQATKLEDSAVYFCASSPTSTGFGTEAFFGQGTRLTVV.

The CDR3 DNA sequence: TGCGCCAGCAGCCAAGATTTCCGGACTAGCGGGAGCTCCGGGGAGCTGTTTTTT. Residues: CASSQDFRTSGSSGELFF. This sequence joins TRBV4-1 and TRBJ2-2; 13 nucleotides agree with TRBD2. Germline-derived CDR1 and CDR2 are MGHRA and YSYEKL. Trimming took 0 bases from V and 6 from J; bases not matched to a gene: 7. The CDR3 is 18 residues long.

Regarding this clone: The same CDR3 can be traced to other DNA sequences in this sample. The V gene is TRBV2, the J gene TRBJ1-4; 8 bases map to TRBD1. The CDR3 sequence is 15 residues long. Germline values: CDR1 SNHLY, CDR2 FYNNEI. V shed 6 bases and J 4 bases; nucleotides not matched to a gene: 7. In DNA form, the CDR3 reads TGTGCCAGCAGAGCCGACAGGGGATTTAATGAAAAACTGTTTTTT. Protein: CASRADRGFNEKLFF.

The V gene is TRBV15, the J gene TRBJ2-1; 7 nucleotides match TRBD1. This CDR3 contains 16 residues. The junction had 5 bases not matched to a gene; V was cut back by 1 base and J by 2 bases. Germline V gives CDR1 LNHNV, CDR2 YYDKDF (reference sequence). CDR3 residues: CATSRGRDSPYNEQFF. As DNA, the CDR3 is TGTGCCACCAGCAGAGGAAGGGACAGCCCCTACAATGAGCAGTTCTTC.

The rearrangement links TRBV6-5 to TRBJ1-3, with 7 bases fitting TRBD1. The junction had 7 bases not matched to a gene; V was cut back by 6 bases and J by 2 bases. The germline V gene encodes CDR1 MNHEY and CDR2 SVGAGI. CDR3 length equals 15 residues. CDR3 loop: CASSSGGITGNTIYF. In DNA form, the CDR3 reads TGTGCCAGCAGCTCAGGGGGAATTACTGGAAACACCATATATTTT.

CDR3 bases: TGCGCCAGCAGCCAAGATATCGCAGGGGGACGGGGCACCGGGGAGCTGTTTTTT. This codes for CASSQDIAGGRGTGELFF. The V and J genes are TRBV4-3 and TRBJ2-2; 7 bases are shared with TRBD1. Germline lookup yields CDR1 LGHNA and CDR2 YSLEER. The CDR3 runs to 18 residues. Trimming cost V 0 bases and J 4 bases; bases outside gene matches: 11.

This sequence joins TRBV6-1 and TRBJ2-7, with 9 positions matching TRBD1. Germline CDR1 is MNHNS and CDR2 is SASEGT. The V gene end was trimmed by 4 bases and the J gene end by 7 bases; junction bases not matched to a gene: 14. The CDR3 sequence is 16 residues long. In nucleotides, the CDR3 is TGTGCCAGCAGTGCCCTCTTGGGACAGGGACAACTGGAGCAGTACTTC. It codes for CASSALLGQGQLEQYF.

V usage is TRBV10-3 and J usage is TRBJ2-3; no firm D call. CDR1 and CDR2 (germline): ENHRY, SYGVKD. Trimming left V 6 bases short and J 6 bases short, with 7 bases between. This CDR3 region has 11 residues. CDR3 sequence: CAIRLGDTQYF. CDR3 nucleotide sequence: TGTGCCATCAGACTCGGGGATACGCAGTATTTT.

This chain connects TRBV5-6 to TRBJ2-1; 8 bases map to TRBD2. This CDR3 comprises 16 residues. Unmatched junction bases numbered 13, after V lost 4 bases and J lost 7 bases. Germline CDR1 is SGHDT and CDR2 is YYEEEE. CDR3 DNA: TGTGCCAGCAGCCTGGGGGCTGGTAGCGGGGTGAATGAGCAGTTCTTC. Its protein product is CASSLGAGSGVNEQFF.

V is TRBV11-3 and J is TRBJ1-2; 7 bases fit TRBD1. CDR3 length equals 13 residues. Germline CDR1 reads SGHNT; CDR2 reads YENEEA. V gave up 5 bases and J gave up 6 bases; unmatched junction bases: 6. The CDR3 loop is CASSPGTADGYTF. The CDR3 coding sequence is TGTGCCAGCAGCCCGGGGACAGCTGATGGCTACACCTTC.

V gene TRBV3-1 (or the pseudogene TRBV3-2) combines with J gene TRBJ2-3; TRBD2 aligns across 9 bases. The CDR3 runs 14 residues. Germline-derived CDR1 and CDR2 are LGHDT and YNNKEL (reference sequence). V was clipped by 7 bases and J by 6 bases; unmatched bases: 8. CDR3 nucleotides: TGTGCCAGCATCGGCGGGGGGGCCTCGGATACGCAGTATTTT. Translated, it gives CASIGGGASDTQYF.

The rearrangement joins TRBV19 to TRBJ2-7, with 9 bases lining up with TRBD1. The length of the CDR3 is 14 residues. V shed 7 bases and J 5 bases; nucleotides not matched to a gene: 9. Germline CDR1 and CDR2: LNHDA and SQIVND (reference sequence). The CDR3 coding sequence is TGTGCCAGTACTCCGGGACAGGGTTCCGACGAGCAGTACTTC. Translation: CASTPGQGSDEQYF.

The rearrangement uses TRBV7-2 and TRBJ2-3; 8 positions agree with TRBD2. This CDR3 is built from 16 residues. V lost 2 bases to trimming and J lost 0 bases; unmatched junction nucleotides: 4. Germline V CDR1 and CDR2: SGHTA, FQGNSA. The CDR3 bases are TGTGCCAGCAGCTTACTAGCGGGTCGAAGCACAGATACGCAGTATTTT. Translation gives CASSLLAGRSTDTQYF.

V is TRBV11-2 and J is TRBJ2-7; 12 bases are shared with TRBD2. CDR1 and CDR2 (germline): SGHAT, FQNNGV. CDR3 length: 15 residues. Trimming removed 5 bases from V and 3 bases from J; junction bases left unmatched: 5. The CDR3 region is CASSRGTSGFYEQYF. Here the CDR3 DNA reads TGTGCCAGCAGCCGCGGGACTAGCGGGTTCTACGAGCAGTACTTC.